The clone carrying this T cell receptor beta chain was recorded only once. CDR1 and CDR2 (germline): MNHEY, SVGAGI. Trimming shortened V by 7 bases and J by 4 bases, and 14 bases separated the two germline ends. The CDR3 has 14 residues. Clones were read by immunoSEQ multiplex PCR, and TCRdb kept only the in-frame ones, dropping some. The table lists about 440,000 clones, roughly nine tenths of them singletons. This specimen comes from a study of blood T cell repertoires in COVID-19. Sequencing was done on a sample of PBMCs or T cells enriched from blood (not recorded which). The TCR originated in a woman aged 18-29 years with acute COVID-19. V is TRBV6-5 and J is TRBJ1-5, with D uncertain. The CDR3 region is CASNTGRGNQPQHF. DNA for the CDR3: TGTGCCAGCAACACCGGTCGGGGTAATCAGCCCCAGCATTTT.